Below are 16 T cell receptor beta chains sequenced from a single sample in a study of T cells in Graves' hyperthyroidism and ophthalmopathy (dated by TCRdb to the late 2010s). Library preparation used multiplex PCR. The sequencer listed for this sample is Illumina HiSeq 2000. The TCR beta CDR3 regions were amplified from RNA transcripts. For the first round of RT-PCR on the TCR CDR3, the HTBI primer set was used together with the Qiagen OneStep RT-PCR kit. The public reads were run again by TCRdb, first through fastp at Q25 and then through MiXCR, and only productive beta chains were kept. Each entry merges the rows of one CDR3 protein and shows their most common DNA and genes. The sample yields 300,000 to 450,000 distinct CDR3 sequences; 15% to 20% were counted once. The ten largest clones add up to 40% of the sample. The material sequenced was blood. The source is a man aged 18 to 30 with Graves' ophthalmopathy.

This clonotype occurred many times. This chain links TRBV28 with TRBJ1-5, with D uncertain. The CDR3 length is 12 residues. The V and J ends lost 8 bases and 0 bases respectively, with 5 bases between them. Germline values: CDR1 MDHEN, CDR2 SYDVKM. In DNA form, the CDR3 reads TGTGCCAGCCATAATAGCAATCAGCCCCAGCATTTT. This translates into CASHNSNQPQHF.

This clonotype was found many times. The CDR3 nucleotides read TGCGCCAGCAGCTTGGCCGGGAAGGGTAACACTGAAGCTTTCTTT. Its translation: CASSLAGKGNTEAFF. The chain uses TRBV5-1 and TRBJ1-1, with no clear D. The germline V gene has CDR1 SGHRS and CDR2 YFSETQ. The V end was cut by 0 bases, the J end by 2 bases, with 11 bases between. The CDR3 consists of 15 residues.

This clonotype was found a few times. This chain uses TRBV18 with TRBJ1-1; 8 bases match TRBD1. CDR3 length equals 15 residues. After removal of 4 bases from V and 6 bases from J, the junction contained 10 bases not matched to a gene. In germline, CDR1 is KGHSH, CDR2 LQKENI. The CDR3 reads CASSRGAQGAAEAFF. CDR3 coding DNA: TGTGCCAGCTCACGGGGGGCCCAGGGGGCCGCTGAAGCTTTCTTT.

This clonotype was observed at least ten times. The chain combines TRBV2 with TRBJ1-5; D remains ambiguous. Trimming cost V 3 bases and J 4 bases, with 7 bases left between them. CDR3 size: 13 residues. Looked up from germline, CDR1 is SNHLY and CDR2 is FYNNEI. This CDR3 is CASSESSNQPQHF. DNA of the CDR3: TGTGCCAGCAGTGAGTCATCAAATCAGCCCCAGCATTTT.

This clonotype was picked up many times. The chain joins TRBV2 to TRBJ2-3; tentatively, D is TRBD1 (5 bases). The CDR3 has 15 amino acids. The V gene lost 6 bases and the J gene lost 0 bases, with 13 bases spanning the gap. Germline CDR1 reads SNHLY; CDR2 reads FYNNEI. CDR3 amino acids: CASRHDSSSTDTQYF. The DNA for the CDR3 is TGTGCCAGCAGACACGACAGTTCTAGCACAGATACGCAGTATTTT.

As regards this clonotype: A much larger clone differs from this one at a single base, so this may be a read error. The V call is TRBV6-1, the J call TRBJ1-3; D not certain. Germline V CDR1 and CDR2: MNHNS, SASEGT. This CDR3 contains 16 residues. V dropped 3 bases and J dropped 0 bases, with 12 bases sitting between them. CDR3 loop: CASSDTAMASGNTIYF. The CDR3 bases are TGTGCCAGCAGTGACACAGCGATGGCCTCTGGAAACACCATATATTTT.

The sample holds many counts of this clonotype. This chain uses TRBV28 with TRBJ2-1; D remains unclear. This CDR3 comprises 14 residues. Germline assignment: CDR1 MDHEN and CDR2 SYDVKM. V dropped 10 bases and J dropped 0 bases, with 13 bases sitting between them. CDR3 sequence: CANSPRSSYNEQFF. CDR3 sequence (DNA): TGTGCCAATTCACCGCGTAGCTCCTACAATGAGCAGTTCTTC.

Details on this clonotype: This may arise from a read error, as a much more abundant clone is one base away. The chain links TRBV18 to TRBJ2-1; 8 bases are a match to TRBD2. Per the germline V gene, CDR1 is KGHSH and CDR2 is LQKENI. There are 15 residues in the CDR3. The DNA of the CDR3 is TGTGCCAGCTCACCAGGAATAGCGGGGTCCAATGGGCAGTTCTTC. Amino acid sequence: CASSPGIAGSNGQFF.

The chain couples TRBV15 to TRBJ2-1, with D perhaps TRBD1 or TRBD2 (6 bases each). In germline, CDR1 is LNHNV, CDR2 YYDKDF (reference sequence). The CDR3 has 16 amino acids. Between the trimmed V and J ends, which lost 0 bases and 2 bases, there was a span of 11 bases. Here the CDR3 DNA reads TGTGCCACCAGCAGAGACAACGGGGGCGCCTACAATGAGCAGTTCTTC. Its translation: CATSRDNGGAYNEQFF.

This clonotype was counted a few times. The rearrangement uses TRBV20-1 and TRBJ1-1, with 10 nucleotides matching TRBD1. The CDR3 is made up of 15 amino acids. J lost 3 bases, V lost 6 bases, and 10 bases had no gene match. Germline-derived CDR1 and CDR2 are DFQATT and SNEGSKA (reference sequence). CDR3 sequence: CSATGTGVVDTEAFF. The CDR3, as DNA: TGCAGTGCGACCGGGACAGGGGTCGTTGACACTGAAGCTTTCTTT.

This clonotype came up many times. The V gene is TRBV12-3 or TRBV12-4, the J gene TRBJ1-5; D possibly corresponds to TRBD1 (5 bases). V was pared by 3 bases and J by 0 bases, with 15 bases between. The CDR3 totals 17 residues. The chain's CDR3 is CASSFWGRTSSNQPQHF. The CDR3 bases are TGTGCCAGCAGTTTTTGGGGGAGGACAAGTAGCAATCAGCCCCAGCATTTT.

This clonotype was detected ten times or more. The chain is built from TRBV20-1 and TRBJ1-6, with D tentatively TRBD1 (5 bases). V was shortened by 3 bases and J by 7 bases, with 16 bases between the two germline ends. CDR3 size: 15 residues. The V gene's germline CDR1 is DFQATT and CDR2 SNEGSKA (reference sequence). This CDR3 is CSARTPHWDNSPLHF. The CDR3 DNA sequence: TGCAGTGCTAGGACACCCCACTGGGACAATTCACCCCTCCACTTT.

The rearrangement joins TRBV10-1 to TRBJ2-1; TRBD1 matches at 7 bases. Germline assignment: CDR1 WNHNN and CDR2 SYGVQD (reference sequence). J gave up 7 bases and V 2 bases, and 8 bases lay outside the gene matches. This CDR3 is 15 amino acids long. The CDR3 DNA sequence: TGCGCCAGCAGTGAGGGGCAGGGGGTTGGGAATGAGCAGTTCTTC. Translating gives CASSEGQGVGNEQFF.

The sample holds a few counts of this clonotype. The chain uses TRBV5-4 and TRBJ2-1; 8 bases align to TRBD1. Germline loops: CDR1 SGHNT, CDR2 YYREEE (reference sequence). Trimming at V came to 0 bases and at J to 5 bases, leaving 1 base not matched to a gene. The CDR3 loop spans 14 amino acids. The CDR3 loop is CASSLGDRNNEQFF. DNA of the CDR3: TGTGCCAGCAGCTTGGGGGACAGGAACAATGAGCAGTTCTTC. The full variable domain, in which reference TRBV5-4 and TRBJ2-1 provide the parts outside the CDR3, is ETGVTQSPTHLIKTRGQQVTLRCSSQSGHNTVSWYQQALGQGPQFIFQYYREEENGRGNFPPRFSGLQFPNYSSELNVNALELDDSALYLCASSLGDRNNEQFFGPGTRLTVL.

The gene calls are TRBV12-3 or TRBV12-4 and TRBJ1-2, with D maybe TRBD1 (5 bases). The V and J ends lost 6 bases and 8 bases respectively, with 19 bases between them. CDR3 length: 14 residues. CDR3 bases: TGTGCCAGCAGATATACGGGGGGGATAGGGGGCTACACCTTC. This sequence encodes CASRYTGGIGGYTF.

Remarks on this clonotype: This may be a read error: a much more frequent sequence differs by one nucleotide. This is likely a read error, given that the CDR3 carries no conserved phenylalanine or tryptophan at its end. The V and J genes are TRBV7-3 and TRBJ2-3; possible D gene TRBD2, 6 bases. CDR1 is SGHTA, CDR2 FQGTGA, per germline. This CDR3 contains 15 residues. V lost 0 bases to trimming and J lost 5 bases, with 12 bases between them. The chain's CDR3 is CASSLTPGGIDTQYL. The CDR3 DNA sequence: TGTGCCAGCAGCTTAACCCCCGGGGGTATAGATACGCAGTATCTT.